The T cell receptor beta chain described here comes from a study of shared clonotypes between healthy human individuals. The overall study: Aged 18 to 49, the donors were two women and three men.

Trimming took off 0 bases at V and 6 bases at J, with 9 bases between the two ends. Germline values: CDR1 MRHNA, CDR2 SNTAGT. The CDR3 is made up of 14 amino acids. Everyone who donated was a Caucasian adult who lived in Nashville, Tennessee. This clone was counted only a few times. Sequencing on ten immunoSEQ deep assay plates was performed for unsorted PBMC DNA. Libraries were prepared by immunoSEQ multiplex PCR; TCRdb keeps only in-frame clonotypes and omits some of them. The data show around 500,000 clones, over 65% seen once. This clonotype originated in a woman between 40 and 50 years old in good health. Some clones in this sample may be carry-over from other donors' samples. The specimen was PBMCs. The V call is TRBV6-4, the J call TRBJ2-1; no definite D call. CDR3 nucleotide sequence: TGTGCCAGCAGTGACTCTGGCTACTCCAATGAGCAGTTCTTC. Translating gives CASSDSGYSNEQFF.